This T cell receptor (beta chain) was captured by sequencing in a study of blood T cells in healthy people across ages (dated by TCRdb to 2013 to 2016). Context from the whole study: In model experiments, template switching captured roughly one uniquely barcoded TCR beta cDNA molecule for every two T cells. The study measured age-related changes in TCR beta repertoire diversity using deep sequencing normalized with unique cDNA molecular identifiers. The donors were divided into four age groups: young (average around 16 years), middle-aged (around 37), aged (around 67) and long-lived (about 90). Donors of different ages were randomly distributed across sequencing lanes to avoid experimental bias. Using the same blood draw, the study looked at two additional independent replicas of 1 million unique cDNA reads for two donors, one aged 18 to 30 and the other aged 80 or older.

Ends trimmed: V by 3 bases, J by 13 bases; bases unmatched to a gene: 6. The CDR3 runs 12 residues from the cysteine to the phenylalanine. Only the CDR3 DNA is retained, 36 bases long and in frame from the first base. In the germline V gene, CDR1 corresponds to SGHTA and CDR2 to FQGNSA. This clonotype was counted only a few times. Its antigen is not yet known. No base-level quality is on record; no much larger clone is a single base apart. The library was generated by 5' RACE. Sequencing used an Illumina HiSeq 2500. A second PCR of roughly 6 to 12 cycles was run with a J-beta primer mix and a sample-barcoded 5' primer. A template-switch 5' adaptor carrying 12 random nucleotides introduced a unique molecular identifier onto each TCR beta cDNA molecule. At least 2.5 million CDR3-containing paired-end reads were obtained from each sample. The Mint cDNA synthesis kit, primed by a TRBC-specific oligonucleotide, was used to synthesize first-strand cDNA from all RNA. Following uracil-DNA glycosylase treatment, a first 18-cycle PCR with universal primers M1SS and BC2_uni_R was performed on all cDNA. On the study's bioinformatics: For normalization, 1 million high-quality reads, each with a distinct molecular identifier, were randomly selected from each sample. Instead of being binned into consensus sequences, reads that shared molecular identifiers were thrown out. MiTCR, set to a Q25 quality threshold and the strictest error-elimination algorithm, was used for CDR3 identification, clonotype clustering and error correction. A nonparametric unseen species model with Euler transformation was used to estimate a lower bound on total TCR beta diversity. Using fastp at Q25 and MiXCR, TCRdb reprocessed the public reads and kept productive beta chains. Each CDR3 protein gets just one entry, which takes the most common genes and DNA from the rows behind it. V and J calls and clone size were set by TCRdb, not the authors. The table for this sample lists about 1.5 million distinct CDR3 sequences; approximately 43% of them were counted only once. The ten largest clones represent approximately 4.1% of the sample.

The roughly 39 donors, aged about 6 to 95 years, were systemically healthy Caucasian individuals from Russia. About 10 milliliters of peripheral blood were drawn from each donor into EDTA-treated Vacutainer tubes. Ficoll-Paque density-gradient centrifugation was used to isolate PBMCs, with at least 7 million per sample. Trizol reagent was used to extract total RNA from the PBMCs, yielding at least 5 micrograms per sample. Naive CD45RAhigh/CD27high T cell percentages were measured by flow cytometry on a PBMC aliquot from every donor. The full study reports these points: Observed TCR beta diversity per million T cells fell roughly linearly with age, and a significant reduction was already apparent by age around 40. Compared with the aged group, more naive CD4+ T cells, fewer expanded clones and increased TCR diversity were shown by the long-lived group, suggesting age selection. The percentage of naive T cells measured by flow cytometry correlated strongly with observed TCR beta diversity. Because the CMV infection status of the donors was unknown, age-related changes in expanded clonotypes may potentially have been confounded. Total diversity estimates from one million sequenced T cells were considered lower bounds and underestimates. Conclusive comparison of naive and antigen-experienced compartments was prevented by the profiling of bulk unsorted PBMCs.

The sequenced sample was blood. This clonotype originated in a woman aged 18-29 years in good health. Recombination joined TRBV7-2 with TRBJ2-1; TRBD2 fits 7 bases in the junction. The CDR3 protein is CASSFLAGDQFF. The sequenced DNA is TGTGCCAGCAGCTTTCTGGCGGGAGATCAGTTCTTC.